These T cell receptor beta chains were read from a single sample in a study of cytomegalovirus exposure and HLA in healthy donors. Here immunoSEQ multiplex PCR was the method, and the copy in TCRdb shows in-frame clones only, minus some. The data contain some 88,000 clones, around 96% of them seen just once; the ten biggest clones take up roughly 0.78%. The sample taken for sequencing was PBMCs. The receptor source for this set is a man between 18 and 29 years old in good health and CMV-seronegative. CDR3s include the opening cysteine and the closing phenylalanine or tryptophan. A D gene is named only where the DNA matches it firmly. The listing skips clone size in some rows; elsewhere it reads once, few, many or a size class.

CDR3 DNA: TGTGCCAGCAGCCCTCCGGGACAGGGTATCTACGAGCAGTACTTC; CDR3 protein: CASSPPGQGIYEQYF; D gene: TRBD1; clone size: once; J gene: TRBJ2-7; V gene: TRBV6-5
CDR3 DNA: TGTGCCAGCAGTCAAGAGGGCGGCTACACCTTC; CDR3 protein: CASSQEGGYTF; D gene: .; clone size: .; J gene: TRBJ1-2; V gene: TRBV11-2
CDR3 DNA: TGTGCCAGCGCCCCACACGGAGGTTTGGGGAACACTGAAGCTTTCTTT; CDR3 protein: CASAPHGGLGNTEAFF; D gene: .; clone size: .; J gene: TRBJ1-1; V gene: TRBV25-1
CDR3 DNA: TGTGCCAGCAGTTTCGGGACAGGGACCTACAATGAGCAGTTCTTC; CDR3 protein: CASSFGTGTYNEQFF; D gene: TRBD1; clone size: .; J gene: TRBJ2-1; V gene: TRBV28
CDR3 DNA: TGCGCCAGCAGCCCAGTAGCGGGAGGTACCTACAATGAGCAGTTCTTC; CDR3 protein: CASSPVAGGTYNEQFF; D gene: TRBD2; clone size: .; J gene: TRBJ2-1; V gene: TRBV5-1
CDR3 DNA: TGTGCCAGCAGCCAAGATTTGGGCGGGAGGTTTTCCTACGAGCAGTACTTC; CDR3 protein: CASSQDLGGRFSYEQYF; D gene: TRBD2; clone size: .; J gene: TRBJ2-7; V gene: TRBV14
CDR3 DNA: TGCAGCGCCCGGGACAGGGGGATTCTGGACTATGGCTACACCTTC; CDR3 protein: CSARDRGILDYGYTF; D gene: TRBD1; clone size: .; J gene: TRBJ1-2; V gene: TRBV29-1
CDR3 DNA: TGTGCCAGCAGTGAAGGGGCACAGAACACCATATATTTT; CDR3 protein: CASSEGAQNTIYF; D gene: .; clone size: .; J gene: TRBJ1-3; V gene: TRBV6-1
CDR3 DNA: TGTGCCAGCAGCCCCCTTGGGGGAGGGGCCTACGAGCAGTACTTC; CDR3 protein: CASSPLGGGAYEQYF; D gene: TRBD2; clone size: .; J gene: TRBJ2-7; V gene: TRBV7-6
CDR3 DNA: TGCGCCAGCAGCTTGGGAGAGCCGACCCGGAGAGGGGAGCTGTTTTTT; CDR3 protein: CASSLGEPTRRGELFF; D gene: .; clone size: .; J gene: TRBJ2-2; V gene: TRBV5-1